This is a list of T cell receptor beta chains from one sample in a study of vaccination and CD4 T cells after COVID-19. Their antigens remain unidentified. TCRdb reanalysed the PCR reads using MiXCR and keeps one entry per CDR3 protein. The sample contains about 14,000 distinct CDR3 sequences, 55% of which appear only once. Sequenced here: CD4+ T cells from blood, cultured in vitro, sampled before SARS-CoV-2 vaccination. Source of these receptors: a human donor who had recovered from COVID-19. The CDR3 runs from the conserved cysteine through the conserved F or W. A D gene is named only where the DNA matches it firmly. Expanded clones are given a class, and other clones once, few, many or no size at all.

>.|TRBJ1-2|TRBV20-1|.
TGCAGTGCTAGAGATTGGCGACATACTAACTATGGCTACACCTTC
CSARDWRHTNYGYTF
>few|TRBJ1-2|TRBV7-2|TRBD1
TGTGCCAGCAGCTTAGGCCAGGGGGGTGGCTACACCTTC
CASSLGQGGGYTF
>.|TRBJ1-5|TRBV19|TRBD1
TGTGCCAGTAGTATTCAACAGGGGGCTTATCAGCCCCAGCATTTT
CASSIQQGAYQPQHF
>.|TRBJ1-2|TRBV2|.
TGTGCCAGCAGTGAAGATCAGGGGAACTATGGCTACACCTTC
CASSEDQGNYGYTF
>.|TRBJ1-2|TRBV6-2/TRBV6-3|.
TGTGCCAGCAGTTACTTAGGCGGCTACACCTTC
CASSYLGGYTF
>.|TRBJ2-3|TRBV6-2/TRBV6-3|.
TGTGCCAGCAGCCCCCTCGCTAGTACCGCGACAGATACGCAGTATTTT
CASSPLASTATDTQYF
>.|TRBJ1-1|TRBV21-1|.
TGTGCCAGCAGCGGACGGGACAACCACACTGAAGCTTTCTTT
CASSGRDNHTEAFF
>.|TRBJ2-3|TRBV7-8|.
TGTGCCAGCAGCCCAGGGGGGGCGGGATGGAGCACAGATACGCAGTATTTT
CASSPGGAGWSTDTQYF
>.|TRBJ2-3|TRBV2|.
TGTGCCAGCTGTTACACAGATACGCAGTATTTT
CASCYTDTQYF
>.|TRBJ1-2|TRBV27|.
TGTGCCAGCAGTTTATACCGGGGTTGGGGTGGCTACACCTTC
CASSLYRGWGGYTF
>few|TRBJ1-1|TRBV6-2/TRBV6-3|.
TGTGCCAGCAGTTACTCGTCGTGGGGGGCAGGAGCGAACACTGAAGCTTTCTTT
CASSYSSWGAGANTEAFF
>few|TRBJ1-2|TRBV19|.
TGTGCCAGTAACCCTGGGGTGGACTATGGCTACACCTTC
CASNPGVDYGYTF
>.|TRBJ2-5|TRBV6-1|TRBD2
TGTGCCAGCTCCCTTAGCGGGGGAGAGACCCAGTACTTC
CASSLSGGETQYF
>.|TRBJ1-2|TRBV7-9|.
TGTGCCAGCAGCTTAAACATCCCCGGGACTTCTGATGGCTACACCTTC
CASSLNIPGTSDGYTF
>.|TRBJ2-1|TRBV7-2|.
TGTGCCAGCAGACTAGGGATTTTAAGCTCCTACAATGAGCAGTTCTTC
CASRLGILSSYNEQFF
>.|TRBJ1-5|TRBV6-1|.
TGTGCCAGCAGTCGACAGGAAAATCAGCCCCAGCATTTT
CASSRQENQPQHF
>.|TRBJ1-1|TRBV6-1|.
TGTGCCAGCAGCCTAAGACAGGCGGGGCCCCGTGAAGCTTTCTTT
CASSLRQAGPREAFF